The rows below give T cell receptor beta chains drawn from one sample of a study of T cell changes during pregnancy in multiple sclerosis. Data came from immunoSEQ multiplex PCR; TCRdb stores just in-frame clones and leaves some out. This table holds some 49,000 clones, 85% to 95% found once. Specimen: CD4+ T cells from peripheral blood mononuclear cells, collected in the second trimester of pregnancy. The receptors were gathered from a female donor in good health, enrolled as a control in a pregnancy study. CDR3s include the opening cysteine and the closing phenylalanine or tryptophan. Each record gives: J gene, clone size, D gene, V gene, CDR3 protein, CDR3 DNA. The D gene is left open where the match is weak. Size values are once, few and many counts, or a class for expanded clones, and some rows have none.

TRBJ2-7 | once | NA | TRBV30 | CAWTLGHSYEQYF | TGTGCCTGGACCCTAGGACACTCCTACGAGCAGTACTTC
TRBJ1-4 | once | NA | TRBV6-5 | CASSAGRGGEKLFF | TGTGCCAGCAGTGCTGGTAGGGGAGGTGAAAAACTGTTTTTT
TRBJ2-1 | NA | TRBD2 | TRBV15 | CATSPSGGLVEQFF | TGTGCCACCAGTCCTAGCGGGGGGCTCGTTGAGCAGTTCTTC
TRBJ2-6 | NA | TRBD1 | TRBV4-3 | CASSAGQGVSGANVLTF | TGCGCCAGCAGCGCGGGACAGGGAGTCTCTGGGGCCAACGTCCTGACTTTC
TRBJ2-1 | NA | TRBD2 | TRBV9 | CASSLRLAGGKQFF | TGTGCCAGCAGCCTAAGACTAGCGGGGGGGAAACAGTTCTTC
TRBJ2-4 | NA | NA | TRBV7-8 | CASSPGGPAKNIQYF | TGTGCCAGCAGCCCCGGGGGGCCGGCCAAAAACATTCAGTACTTC
TRBJ1-1 | NA | NA | TRBV4-1 | CASNVFGSADTEAFF | TGCGCCAGCAACGTTTTTGGGTCGGCGGACACTGAAGCTTTCTTT
TRBJ2-3 | NA | NA | TRBV4-2 | CASSPRQITGTDTQYF | TGTGCCAGCAGCCCCCGACAGATTACAGGCACAGATACGCAGTATTTT
TRBJ2-1 | NA | NA | TRBV5-1 | CASSPLDGLGGNEQFF | TGCGCCAGCAGCCCGCTCGATGGACTGGGGGGCAATGAGCAGTTCTTC
TRBJ1-6 | NA | TRBD1 | TRBV30 | CAWTRDRSSSYNSPLHF | TGTGCCTGGACGAGGGACAGATCTAGCTCCTATAATTCACCCCTCCACTTT
TRBJ2-7 | NA | TRBD2 | TRBV11-3 | CASSLEGLAGIYEQYF | TGTGCCAGCAGCTTAGAAGGACTAGCGGGCATCTACGAGCAGTACTTC
TRBJ1-1 | NA | TRBD1 | TRBV5-6 | CASSFRTGGYKAFF | TGTGCCAGCAGCTTCAGGACAGGGGGTTACAAAGCTTTCTTT
TRBJ2-7 | NA | TRBD1 | TRBV28 | CASSLFFGEGQAPYEQYF | TGTGCCAGCAGTTTATTTTTCGGCGAAGGACAGGCCCCCTACGAGCAGTACTTC
TRBJ2-1 | NA | TRBD1 | TRBV5-6 | CASSLERAGTGRSYNEQFF | TGTGCCAGCAGCTTGGAAAGAGCCGGGACAGGGCGCTCCTACAATGAGCAGTTCTTC
TRBJ2-2 | NA | TRBD2 | TRBV6-1 | CASSSSGGGPGELFF | TGTGCCAGCTCATCTAGCGGGGGGGGGCCCGGGGAGCTGTTTTTT
TRBJ2-1 | NA | NA | TRBV4-3 | CASSQLARNEQFF | TGCGCCAGCAGCCAACTAGCGCGGAATGAGCAGTTCTTC
TRBJ2-7 | NA | TRBD1 | TRBV13 | CASSFGTGGFYEQYF | TGTGCCAGCAGCTTCGGGACAGGAGGTTTCTACGAGCAGTACTTC
TRBJ1-6 | NA | NA | TRBV19 | CASTRATSNSPLHF | TGTGCCAGTACGAGGGCTACTAGTAATTCACCCCTCCACTTT
TRBJ2-7 | NA | NA | TRBV4-3 | CASSQDSNRRAYEQYF | TGCGCCAGCAGCCAAGATTCAAACAGACGAGCCTACGAGCAGTACTTC
TRBJ1-1 | NA | NA | TRBV7-6 | CASSLAHSSTEAFF | TGTGCCAGCAGCTTAGCGCACAGCTCCACTGAAGCTTTCTTT
TRBJ2-3 | NA | TRBD2 | TRBV19 | CASTNLVAGVETQASTDTQYF | TGTGCCAGTACCAACCTGGTGGCGGGGGTCGAGACGCAAGCCAGCACAGATACGCAGTATTTT
TRBJ1-2 | NA | NA | TRBV6-5 | CASSYAGEQDGYTF | TGTGCCAGCAGTTACGCAGGGGAACAAGATGGCTACACCTTC
TRBJ2-4 | NA | NA | TRBV4-2 | CASSQDLAVGNIQYF | TGTGCCAGCAGCCAAGATCTAGCAGTCGGAAACATTCAGTACTTC
TRBJ2-1 | NA | TRBD2 | TRBV4-2 | CASSQEPLQRENVYNEQFF | TGTGCCAGCAGCCAAGAACCTCTCCAGCGGGAAAACGTATACAATGAGCAGTTCTTC
TRBJ1-1 | once | NA | TRBV7-2 | CASSLWRGGDTEAFF | TGTGCCAGCAGCTTATGGCGGGGCGGCGACACTGAAGCTTTCTTT
TRBJ2-5 | NA | TRBD2 | TRBV29-1 | CSVEAGGQETQYF | TGCAGCGTTGAAGCGGGGGGCCAAGAGACCCAGTACTTC
TRBJ2-1 | NA | TRBD1 | TRBV9 | CASSVTGQGPYNEQFF | TGTGCCAGCAGCGTGACGGGACAGGGGCCCTACAATGAGCAGTTCTTC
TRBJ1-2 | NA | TRBD1 | TRBV19 | CASSLGQGRNYGYTF | TGTGCCAGTAGTCTCGGACAGGGGCGTAACTATGGCTACACCTTC
TRBJ2-5 | few | TRBD2 | TRBV19 | CASSIMFKGLAGLETQYF | TGTGCCAGTAGTATAATGTTTAAGGGACTAGCGGGGTTGGAGACCCAGTACTTC
TRBJ2-3 | NA | NA | TRBV10-3 | CAISEISHRGGGSPQYF | TGTGCCATCAGTGAAATTTCCCACAGGGGCGGGGGGTCCCCGCAGTATTTT
TRBJ1-2 | NA | NA | TRBV13 | CASRGHANYGYTF | TGTGCCAGCAGGGGACACGCTAACTATGGCTACACCTTC
TRBJ2-3 | NA | NA | TRBV5-1 | CASSLEVASIGGTDTQYF | TGCGCCAGCAGCTTGGAGGTCGCTAGCATAGGAGGCACAGATACGCAGTATTTT
TRBJ1-5 | few | TRBD1 | TRBV6-6 | CASVLTGGNQPQHF | TGTGCCAGCGTACTGACAGGGGGGAATCAGCCCCAGCATTTT
TRBJ1-1 | NA | NA | TRBV7-6 | CASSSTRNTEAFF | TGTGCCAGCAGCTCAACTAGGAACACTGAAGCTTTCTTT
TRBJ2-7 | NA | NA | TRBV11-3 | CASSSPERGSYEQYF | TGTGCCAGCAGCTCTCCAGAACGGGGGTCCTACGAGCAGTACTTC
TRBJ1-1 | NA | NA | TRBV9 | CASSVGDRLNTEAFF | TGTGCCAGCAGCGTAGGTGACAGATTGAACACTGAAGCTTTCTTT
TRBJ2-7 | NA | TRBD1 | TRBV7-9 | CASSQTGAEQYF | TGTGCCAGCAGCCAGACAGGGGCCGAGCAGTACTTC
TRBJ1-3 | NA | NA | TRBV6-6 | CASSYDYSGNTIYF | TGTGCCAGCAGTTACGACTACTCTGGAAACACCATATATTTT
TRBJ1-4 | NA | TRBD1 | TRBV10-3 | CAIIPGQGGEKLFF | TGTGCCATCATCCCGGGACAGGGAGGTGAAAAACTGTTTTTT
TRBJ1-2 | NA | TRBD1 | TRBV19 | CASSPDRAANYGYTF | TGTGCCAGTAGTCCGGACAGGGCGGCTAACTATGGCTACACCTTC
TRBJ2-7 | NA | NA | TRBV19 | CASSIGADTLRGQYF | TGTGCCAGTAGTATAGGGGCGGACACCCTACGAGGGCAGTACTTC
TRBJ2-3 | NA | TRBD1 | TRBV4-1 | CASSRSTGSVTDTQYF | TGCGCCAGCAGCCGGTCGACAGGGTCTGTAACAGATACGCAGTATTTT
TRBJ1-2 | few | NA | TRBV7-9 | CASSLALAVYGYTF | TGTGCCAGCAGCTTAGCGCTGGCAGTCTATGGCTACACCTTC
TRBJ2-7 | NA | TRBD1 | TRBV5-8 | CASSLGGTGDEQYF | TGTGCCAGCAGCTTGGGAGGGACAGGGGACGAGCAGTACTTC
TRBJ2-5 | NA | NA | TRBV7-8 | CASRANERQETQYF | TGTGCCAGCAGAGCGAATGAGCGTCAAGAGACCCAGTACTTC
TRBJ1-1 | NA | NA | TRBV19 | CASSFSYTEAFF | TGTGCCAGTAGTTTCTCTTACACTGAAGCTTTCTTT
TRBJ1-6 | NA | NA | TRBV7-2 | CASSHYNSPLHF | TGTGCCAGCAGCCACTATAATTCACCCCTCCACTTT
TRBJ2-3 | once | NA | TRBV11-2 | CASSSDPRARSTDTQYF | TGTGCCAGCAGCTCGGACCCCAGGGCTCGAAGCACAGATACGCAGTATTTT
TRBJ1-2 | NA | NA | TRBV30 | CAWRQEHYGYTF | TGTGCCTGGAGACAGGAGCACTATGGCTACACCTTC
TRBJ1-1 | NA | NA | TRBV5-1 | CASSLGQRNTEAFF | TGCGCCAGCAGCTTGGGACAGCGGAACACTGAAGCTTTCTTT
TRBJ1-2 | NA | TRBD1 | TRBV7-2 | CASSFRGPYGYTF | TGTGCCAGCAGCTTTAGGGGGCCCTATGGCTACACCTTC
TRBJ2-7 | NA | NA | TRBV5-3 | CAHWESVHYEQYF | TGTGCTCACTGGGAGAGCGTACATTACGAGCAGTACTTC
TRBJ2-3 | NA | NA | TRBV4-2 | CASSRVLGSTDTQYF | TGTGCCAGCAGCCGCGTTCTAGGAAGCACAGATACGCAGTATTTT
TRBJ1-5 | NA | NA | TRBV5-3 | CARSLELLNQPQHF | TGTGCCAGAAGCTTGGAGCTGCTCAATCAGCCCCAGCATTTT
TRBJ2-1 | NA | NA | TRBV4-3 | CASSQDRPAYNEQFF | TGCGCCAGCAGCCAAGACAGGCCAGCCTACAATGAGCAGTTCTTC
TRBJ2-7 | NA | TRBD1 | TRBV11-2 | CASSSTGQAYEQYF | TGTGCCAGCAGCTCGACCGGACAGGCCTACGAGCAGTACTTC
TRBJ2-7 | NA | NA | TRBV7-2 | CASSLVAGEGYEQYF | TGTGCCAGCAGCTTAGTAGCAGGGGAAGGATACGAGCAGTACTTC
TRBJ2-7 | NA | NA | TRBV18 | CASSPPLLTGFRYEQYF | TGTGCCAGCTCACCACCGCTCTTGACAGGATTTCGGTACGAGCAGTACTTC
TRBJ2-2 | NA | TRBD1 | TRBV19 | CASSILLVGQGRMKLFF | TGTGCCAGTAGTATCCTACTCGTGGGACAGGGAAGAATGAAGCTGTTTTTT